The sequence of this TCR beta chain was determined in a study of blood T cell repertoires in COVID-19. About the research overall: Collection of acute and convalescent COVID-19 samples took place in the United States, Italy and Spain. PBMCs, B-cell-depleted T cells, or T cells provided the cDNA or gDNA that made up the material.

The ends lost 5 bases at V and 9 bases at J; junction bases unmatched: 16. The V gene's germline CDR1 is SGHNT and CDR2 YENEEA. The CDR3 loop spans 17 amino acids. In the source study's methods: Amplifying reference gene primers gave estimates of nucleated cell counts. Generated by immunoSEQ multiplex PCR, the TCRdb table keeps only in-frame clones and is missing some. That table gives V, J and clone size, and the DNA gave D and trimming. This sample yields about 400,000 clones, of which 88% are seen a single time; over 0.9% belongs to the top ten. Recruits, aged about 18 to 95 years, lived in 20 to 30 US areas.

The chain couples TRBV11-3 to TRBJ2-1; 10 positions match TRBD2. This TCR was recovered from a woman aged 25 to 45 with acute COVID-19. Sequenced input: PBMCs or T cells enriched from blood (not recorded which). CDR3 protein: CASSTRGERGGLSEQFF. DNA of the CDR3: TGTGCCAGCAGCACCCGAGGAGAGCGGGGGGGCCTCAGTGAGCAGTTCTTC. Full variable domain (rest looked up from reference TRBV11-3 and TRBJ2-1): EAGVVQSPRYKIIEKKQPVAFWCNPISGHNTLYWYLQNLGQGPELLIRYENEEAVDDSQLPKDRFSAERLKGVDSTLKIQPAELGDSAVYLCASSTRGERGGLSEQFFGPGTRLTVL.